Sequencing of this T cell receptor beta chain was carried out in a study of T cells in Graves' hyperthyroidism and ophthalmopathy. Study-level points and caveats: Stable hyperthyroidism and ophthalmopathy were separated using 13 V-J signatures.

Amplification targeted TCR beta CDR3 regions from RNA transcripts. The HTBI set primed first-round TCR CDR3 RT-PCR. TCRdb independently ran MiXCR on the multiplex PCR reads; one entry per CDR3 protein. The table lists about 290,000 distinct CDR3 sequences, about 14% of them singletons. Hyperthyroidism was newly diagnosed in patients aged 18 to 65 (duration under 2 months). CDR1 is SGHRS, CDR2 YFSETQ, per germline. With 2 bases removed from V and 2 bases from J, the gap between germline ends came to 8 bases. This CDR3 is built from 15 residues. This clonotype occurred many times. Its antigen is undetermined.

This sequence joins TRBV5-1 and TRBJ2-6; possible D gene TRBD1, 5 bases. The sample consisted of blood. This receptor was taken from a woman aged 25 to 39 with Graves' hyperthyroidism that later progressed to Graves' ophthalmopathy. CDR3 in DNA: TGCGCCAGCAGCTTCGGCAGGGCTGGGGCCAACGTCCTGACTTTC. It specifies CASSFGRAGANVLTF.